This T cell receptor beta chain derives from a study of blood T cell repertoires in COVID-19. The germline gives CDR1 MNHEY, CDR2 SVGAGI. V was cut by 3 bases and J by 2 bases, with 12 bases left in between. The CDR3 contains 15 residues. TCRdb's table, derived via immunoSEQ multiplex PCR, lists solely in-frame clones and lacks some. Of roughly 700,000 clones in the sample, approximately 90% were seen once. The sample taken for sequencing was peripheral blood. This sequence was found in a woman in her late teens or twenties with acute or convalescent COVID-19. The chain combines TRBV6-5 with TRBJ2-3; D may be TRBD2 (5 bases). Here the CDR3 DNA reads TGTGCCAGCAGTTATCAAACGGGATTCACAGATACGCAGTATTTT. This translates into CASSYQTGFTDTQYF.